The T cell receptor beta chain under discussion was sequenced for a study of cytomegalovirus exposure and HLA in healthy donors. PCR was performed using 60 Vbeta and 13 Jbeta primers. The assay was immunoSEQ multiplex PCR, and TCRdb's table has in-frame clones only and misses some. This repertoire shows a few hundred thousand clones, 60% to 85% found once; its top ten account for about 14%. Germline lookup yields CDR1 MDHEN and CDR2 SYDVKM. V lost 3 bases, J lost 1 base, and 14 bases stayed unmatched. This CDR3 region has 20 residues. The sample consisted of PBMCs. This sequence joins TRBV28 and TRBJ2-1, with 11 bases aligning to TRBD2. The origin of this receptor is a middle-aged man in good health and CMV-seronegative. The CDR3 nucleotides are TGTGCCAGCAGTTTTCCTTTGACTAGCGGGATCCTAGAGTCCTACAATGAGCAGTTCTTC. Translation: CASSFPLTSGILESYNEQFF.